This record looks at one TCR beta chain sequence and its context. Its antigen remains unknown. This entry is derived from a study of T cells after posttransplantation cyclophosphamide. Study conclusions and caveats: TRB clonality was highly associated with recipient CMV seropositivity and reactivation.

The method was immunoSEQ multiplex PCR; TCRdb's version includes in-frame clones alone and lacks a portion of them. The profile shows some 21,000 clones, roughly 98% of them singletons. The naive gate required viable CD3+CD4+ or CD3+CD8+ cells with CCR7+CD45RA+CD45RO-CD95-CD27+CD28+ phenotype. In germline, CDR1 is ENHRY, CDR2 SYGVKD. Unmatched junction bases numbered 8, after V lost 2 bases and J lost 8 bases. The CDR3 contains 15 residues. The clonotype was recovered from a man aged 40-49 years in good health, CMV-negative, and a related stem cell transplant donor. The sequenced sample was naive CD8+ T cells sorted from PBMCs. This chain connects TRBV10-3 to TRBJ1-2; 10 bases agree with TRBD1. The CDR3 loop is CAISEPGQGVKGYTF. The CDR3 coding sequence is TGTGCCATCAGTGAGCCCGGACAGGGGGTTAAAGGCTACACCTTC.